This T cell receptor beta chain was identified in a study of cytomegalovirus exposure and HLA in healthy donors. Findings and caveats of the study: Association of a missense DCLRE1C variant with TCR beta V- and J-gene trimming was reported in a later analysis. Looking again later, the authors saw that most CMV-associated TCR beta chains seemed HLA-restricted.

Concerning this clone itself: Antigen specificity is unknown.

The PCR contained 60 Vbeta and 13 Jbeta primers. As handled by the study authors: It was a later analysis that counted about 80 million unique TCR beta chains, of which some 12 million were shared. Sequencing was performed with immunoSEQ multiplex PCR; in TCRdb, only in-frame clones are kept and a portion is missing. The DNA gave D and trimming, while V, J and clone size come from that table. Of approximately 32,000 clones detected, 70% to 80% appear once; the ten largest clones hold 8.4%. The origin of this receptor is a woman in her twenties or thirties in good health and CMV-seropositive. Sequenced sample: PBMCs.

The CDR3 DNA sequence: TGTGCCATCAGGGACAGAAAGTGGAGCAATCAGCCCCAGCATTTT. Its protein product is CAIRDRKWSNQPQHF. The rearrangement links TRBV10-3 to TRBJ1-5, with TRBD1 as a possible D gene (6 bases). CDR3 length: 15 residues. Germline V gene lookup returns CDR1 ENHRY and CDR2 SYGVKD. V gave up 6 bases and J gave up 1 base, with 13 bases separating them.